The clone carrying this T cell receptor beta chain has a single count. Antigen specificity is unknown. CDR1 and CDR2 (germline): LNHDA, SQIVND (reference sequence). This CDR3 comprises 15 residues. V lost 3 bases to trimming and J lost 5 bases, with 17 bases between them. Profiling relied on immunoSEQ multiplex PCR, and the TCRdb table lists in-frame clones only, not all of them. Found here are about 66,000 clones, over 75% of them singletons; the top ten hold approximately 15%. The data belong to a study of T cell responses to AZD1222 COVID-19 vaccine. Study observations and caveats: Most donors were white British, females outnumbered males, and clonal diversity was possibly underestimated. As reported, nearly half of all spike-specific TCRs target variant regions that are unmutated. Only 5 or 6 people who got AZD1222 tested seropositive at baseline.

Sample: peripheral blood, taken on day 0 of AZD1222 vaccination. The rearrangement joins TRBV19 to TRBJ2-7; possibly TRBD1 for D (5 bases). The TCR sequence derives from an adult in good health. CDR3 in DNA: TGTGCCAGTAGTATGGTTCTAGATAGGGGCGACGAGCAGTACTTC. Translation: CASSMVLDRGDEQYF.